This entry concerns a single TCR beta chain. The antigen remains unidentified. Before sequencing, viral peptide pools were used by the ViraFEST assay to expand antigen-specific CD4+ T cells. The culture ran for approximately 9 days before CD4+ T cells were isolated. Convalescent patients had PCR-confirmed SARS-CoV-2 infection between March and December 2020. Each participant was administered two doses of either the BNT162b2 or the mRNA-1273 vaccine. IL-2 medium supplanted half the medium on days 3 and 7. TCRdb's table, derived via immunoSEQ multiplex PCR, lists solely in-frame clones and lacks some. The data contain approximately 16,000 clones, approximately 80% of them singletons. V was shortened by 5 bases and J by 1 base, with 9 bases between the two germline ends. The CDR3 length is 14 residues. In germline, CDR1 is SGHTA, CDR2 FQGNSA. The data are from a study of vaccination effects on CD4 cells after COVID-19. Study at large: Following the second dose by a median of 72 days, the post-vaccine samples were obtained.

Study-level findings and limits: Marked clonal contraction of both clone types appeared late after vaccination.

The source was CD4+ T cells from PBMCs cultured with HCoV-NL63 spike peptides, collected after COVID-19 vaccination. The chain recombines TRBV7-2 with TRBJ2-1; D unresolved. The sequence came from a human donor who had a prior SARS-CoV-2 infection. In nucleotides, the CDR3 is TGTGCCAGCAGCCCCCTGTGGTCCTACAATGAGCAGTTCTTC. This gives the protein CASSPLWSYNEQFF.